This TCR beta chain was recorded in a study of Ad26.COV2.S vaccination and SARS-CoV-2 variants. The data were produced by immunoSEQ multiplex PCR, yet TCRdb's version contains in-frame clones alone and is incomplete. The table shows about 350,000 clones, with approximately 85% occurring only once. Noted treatment: over 15 received Ad26.COV2.S at low or high dose, single or two shots; a few received placebo; per-sample allocation not given. Collection of samples fell on day 63 after the first vaccine or placebo injection. The germline V and J ends were trimmed by 1 base and 0 bases, with 7 bases remaining between them. CDR1 and CDR2 from the germline V gene are KGHSH and LQKENI. CDR3 length: 15 amino acids.

The gene calls are TRBV18 and TRBJ1-5, with D possibly matching TRBD1 (6 bases). The sequence was collected from a person between 18 and 60 years old who received the Ad26.COV2.S COVID-19 vaccine or a placebo. The sample consisted of peripheral blood, taken in a trial of Ad26.COV2.S vaccine versus placebo. CDR3 residues: CASSPRQDSNQPQHF. CDR3 bases: TGTGCCAGCTCACCACGACAGGATAGCAATCAGCCCCAGCATTTT.